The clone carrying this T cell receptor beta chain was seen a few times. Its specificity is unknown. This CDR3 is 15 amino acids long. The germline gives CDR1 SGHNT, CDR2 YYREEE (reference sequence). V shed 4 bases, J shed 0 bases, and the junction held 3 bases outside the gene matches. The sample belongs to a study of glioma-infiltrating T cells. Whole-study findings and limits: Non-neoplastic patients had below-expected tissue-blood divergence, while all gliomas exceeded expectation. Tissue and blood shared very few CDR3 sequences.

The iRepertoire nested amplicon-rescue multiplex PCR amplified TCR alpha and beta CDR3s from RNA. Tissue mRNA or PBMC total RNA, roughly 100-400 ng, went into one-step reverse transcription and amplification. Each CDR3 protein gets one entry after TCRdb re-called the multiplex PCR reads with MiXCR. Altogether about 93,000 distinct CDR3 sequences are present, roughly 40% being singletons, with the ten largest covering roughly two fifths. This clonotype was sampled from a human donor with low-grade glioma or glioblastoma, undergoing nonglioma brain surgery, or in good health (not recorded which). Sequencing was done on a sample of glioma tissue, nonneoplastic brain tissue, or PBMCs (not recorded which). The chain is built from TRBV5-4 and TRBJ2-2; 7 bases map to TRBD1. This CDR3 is CASSRDRANTGELFF. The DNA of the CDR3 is TGTGCCAGCAGCCGGGACAGAGCGAACACCGGGGAGCTGTTTTTT.